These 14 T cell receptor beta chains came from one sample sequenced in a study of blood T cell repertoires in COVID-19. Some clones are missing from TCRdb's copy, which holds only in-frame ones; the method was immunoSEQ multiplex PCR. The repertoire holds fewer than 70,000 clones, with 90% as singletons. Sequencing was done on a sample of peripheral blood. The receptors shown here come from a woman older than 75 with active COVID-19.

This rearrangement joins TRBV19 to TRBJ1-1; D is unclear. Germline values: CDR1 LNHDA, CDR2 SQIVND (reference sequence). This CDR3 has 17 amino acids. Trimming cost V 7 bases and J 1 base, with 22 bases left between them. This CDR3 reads CASIPTRAARSNTEAFF. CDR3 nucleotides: TGTGCCAGTATACCCACCCGCGCCGCACGGTCGAACACTGAAGCTTTCTTT.

CDR3 sequence: CASSIEQPPEGEKLFF. The CDR3 DNA sequence: TGTGCCAGTAGTATAGAACAGCCTCCCGAGGGCGAAAAACTGTTTTTT. V is TRBV19 and J is TRBJ1-4; no firm D call. The CDR3 extends over 16 amino acids. Germline CDR1 and CDR2: LNHDA and SQIVND (reference sequence). V lost 0 bases to trimming and J lost 8 bases, with 16 bases between them. Full variable domain (rest looked up from reference TRBV19 and TRBJ1-4): DGGITQSPKYLFRKEGQNVTLSCEQNLNHDAMYWYRQDPGQGLRLIYYSQIVNDFQKGDIAEGYSVSREKKESFPLTVTSAQKNPTAFYLCASSIEQPPEGEKLFFGSGTQLSVL.

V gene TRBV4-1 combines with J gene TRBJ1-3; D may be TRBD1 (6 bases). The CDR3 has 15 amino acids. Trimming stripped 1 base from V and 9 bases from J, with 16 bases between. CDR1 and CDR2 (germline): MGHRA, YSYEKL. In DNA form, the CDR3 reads TGCGCCAGCAGCCAAGTCATAGGACAGTGGACCACCATATATTTT. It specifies CASSQVIGQWTTIYF.

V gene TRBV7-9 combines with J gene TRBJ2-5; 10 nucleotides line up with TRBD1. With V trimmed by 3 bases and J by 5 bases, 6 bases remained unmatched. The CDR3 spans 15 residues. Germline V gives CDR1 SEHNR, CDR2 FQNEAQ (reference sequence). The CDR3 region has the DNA TGTGCCAGCAGCTTGGTGACAGGGGGCCTGGAGACCCAGTACTTC. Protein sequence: CASSLVTGGLETQYF.

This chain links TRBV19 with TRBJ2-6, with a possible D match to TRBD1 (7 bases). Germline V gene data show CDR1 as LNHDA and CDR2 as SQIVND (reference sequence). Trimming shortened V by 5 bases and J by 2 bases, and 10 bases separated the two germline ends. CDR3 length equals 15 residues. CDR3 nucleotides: TGTGCCAGTAGTGTCAGGGGGGCTGGGGCCAACGTCCTGACTTTC. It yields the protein CASSVRGAGANVLTF.

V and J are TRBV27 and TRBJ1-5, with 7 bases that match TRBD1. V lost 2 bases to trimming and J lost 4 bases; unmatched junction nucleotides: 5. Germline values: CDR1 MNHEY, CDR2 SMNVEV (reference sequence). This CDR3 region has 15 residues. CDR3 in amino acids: CASSLNRGNNQPQHF. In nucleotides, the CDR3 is TGTGCCAGCAGTTTAAACAGGGGCAATAATCAGCCCCAGCATTTT.

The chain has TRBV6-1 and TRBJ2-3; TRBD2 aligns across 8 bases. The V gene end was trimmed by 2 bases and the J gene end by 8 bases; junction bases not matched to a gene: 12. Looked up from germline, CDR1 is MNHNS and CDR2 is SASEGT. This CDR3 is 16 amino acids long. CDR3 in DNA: TGTGCCAGCAGTGAATTGAGCCAGGCCCGGGGGGGTACGCAGTATTTT. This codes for CASSELSQARGGTQYF.

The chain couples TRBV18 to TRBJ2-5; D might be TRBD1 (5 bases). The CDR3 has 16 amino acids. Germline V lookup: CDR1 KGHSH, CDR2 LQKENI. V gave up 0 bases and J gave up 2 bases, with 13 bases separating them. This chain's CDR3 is CASSPPQGTSQETQYF. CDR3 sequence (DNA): TGTGCCAGCTCACCACCGCAGGGCACGTCTCAAGAGACCCAGTACTTC.

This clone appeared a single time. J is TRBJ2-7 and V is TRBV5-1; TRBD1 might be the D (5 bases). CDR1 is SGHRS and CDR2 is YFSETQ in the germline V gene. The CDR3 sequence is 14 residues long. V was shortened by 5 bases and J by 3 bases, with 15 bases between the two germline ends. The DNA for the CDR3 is TGCGCCAGCAGAGCGCAAGCAGGGTTCTACGAGCAGTACTTC. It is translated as CASRAQAGFYEQYF.

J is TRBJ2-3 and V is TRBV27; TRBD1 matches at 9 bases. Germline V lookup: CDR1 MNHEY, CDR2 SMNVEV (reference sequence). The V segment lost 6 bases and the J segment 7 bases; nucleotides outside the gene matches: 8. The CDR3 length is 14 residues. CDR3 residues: CASRMGQGPNTQYF. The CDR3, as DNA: TGTGCCAGCAGGATGGGACAGGGCCCAAATACGCAGTATTTT.

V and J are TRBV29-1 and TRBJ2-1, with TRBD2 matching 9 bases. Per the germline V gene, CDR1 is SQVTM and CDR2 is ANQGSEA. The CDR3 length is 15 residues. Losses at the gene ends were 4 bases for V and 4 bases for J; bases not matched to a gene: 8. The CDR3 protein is CSVGAGGTEYNEQFF. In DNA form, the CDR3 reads TGCAGCGTTGGCGCGGGGGGGACGGAGTACAATGAGCAGTTCTTC.

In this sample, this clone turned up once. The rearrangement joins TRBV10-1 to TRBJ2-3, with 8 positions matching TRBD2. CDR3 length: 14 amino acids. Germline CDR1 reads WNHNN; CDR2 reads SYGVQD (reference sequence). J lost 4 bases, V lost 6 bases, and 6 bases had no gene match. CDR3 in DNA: TGCGCCAGCAGCAGCGGGAGAGAATCAGATACGCAGTATTTT. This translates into CASSSGRESDTQYF.

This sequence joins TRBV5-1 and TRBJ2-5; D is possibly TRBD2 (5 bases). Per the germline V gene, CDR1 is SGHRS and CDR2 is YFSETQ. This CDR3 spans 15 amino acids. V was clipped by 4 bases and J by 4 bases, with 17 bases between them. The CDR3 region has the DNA TGCGCCAGCAGCCAGGACTCGAATCCGGGAGAGACCCAGTACTTC. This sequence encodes CASSQDSNPGETQYF.

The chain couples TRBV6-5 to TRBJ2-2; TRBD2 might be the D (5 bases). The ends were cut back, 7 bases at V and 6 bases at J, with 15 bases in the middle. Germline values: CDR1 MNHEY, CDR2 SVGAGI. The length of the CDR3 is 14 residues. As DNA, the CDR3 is TGTGCCAGCATTAGAGGGTTTTCCGCCGGGGAGCTGTTTTTT. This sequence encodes CASIRGFSAGELFF.